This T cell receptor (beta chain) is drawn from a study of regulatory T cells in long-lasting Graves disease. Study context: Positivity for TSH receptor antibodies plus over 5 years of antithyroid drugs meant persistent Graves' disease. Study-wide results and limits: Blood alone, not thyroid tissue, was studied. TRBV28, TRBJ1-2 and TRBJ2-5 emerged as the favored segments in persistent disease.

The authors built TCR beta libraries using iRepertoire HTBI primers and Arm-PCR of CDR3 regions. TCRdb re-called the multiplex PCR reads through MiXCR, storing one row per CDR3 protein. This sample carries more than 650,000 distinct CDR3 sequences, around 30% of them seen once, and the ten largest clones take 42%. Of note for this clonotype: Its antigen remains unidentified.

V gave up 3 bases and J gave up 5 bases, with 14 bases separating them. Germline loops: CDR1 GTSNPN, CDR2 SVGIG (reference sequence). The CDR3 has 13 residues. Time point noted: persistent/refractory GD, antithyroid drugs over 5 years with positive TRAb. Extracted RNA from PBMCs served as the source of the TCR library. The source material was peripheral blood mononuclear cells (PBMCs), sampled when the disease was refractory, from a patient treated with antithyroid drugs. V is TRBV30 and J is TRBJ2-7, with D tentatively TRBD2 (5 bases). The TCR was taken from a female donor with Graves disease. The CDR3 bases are TGTGCCTGGAGCACAGCGCTAGCACACGAGCAGTACTTC. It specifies CAWSTALAHEQYF.